One and the same sample provided the 20 T cell receptor beta chains below, sequenced in a study of control samples from healthy donors and cancer patients. Some clones are missing from TCRdb's copy, which holds only in-frame ones; the method was immunoSEQ multiplex PCR. The profile shows 120,000 or so clones, about 93% of them singletons. The sequenced sample was PBMCs. The receptor set was obtained from a man aged 50-60 years with head and neck cancer.

This clone came up once. The gene calls are TRBV11-2 and TRBJ2-3; 8 nucleotides match TRBD1. Germline values: CDR1 SGHAT, CDR2 FQNNGV. V lost 5 bases, J lost 3 bases, and 4 bases stayed unmatched. This CDR3 is 14 amino acids long. This CDR3 reads CASSPGQGTDTQYF. The CDR3 DNA follows: TGTGCCAGCAGCCCCGGACAGGGAACAGATACGCAGTATTTT.

The chain is built from TRBV19 and TRBJ1-2; no clear D gene. Germline V gene lookup returns CDR1 LNHDA and CDR2 SQIVND (reference sequence). The CDR3 sequence is 16 residues long. The V end lost 0 bases, the J end lost 6 bases, and 17 bases lay between the germline ends. The CDR3 bases are TGTGCCAGTAGTATAGATTCCTACTTTCGGGGAGATGGCTACACCTTC. As protein: CASSIDSYFRGDGYTF.

V and J are TRBV5-1 and TRBJ1-5; D is unclear. The CDR3 covers 15 residues. Germline CDR1 is SGHRS and CDR2 is YFSETQ. Deletions cut 0 bases from V and 1 base from J, with 8 bases between. The CDR3 here is CASSLGGLSNQPQHF. CDR3 nucleotides: TGCGCCAGCAGCTTGGGAGGGCTCAGCAATCAGCCCCAGCATTTT. Filled out from reference TRBV5-1 and TRBJ1-5, the complete variable domain reads KAGVTQTPRYLIKTRGQQVTLSCSPISGHRSVSWYQQTPGQGLQFLFEYFSETQRNKGNFPGRFSGRQFSNSRSEMNVSTLELGDSALYLCASSLGGLSNQPQHFGDGTRLSIL.

The gene calls are TRBV12-3 or TRBV12-4 and TRBJ1-1, with D unclear. Trimming cost V 11 bases and J 2 bases, with 9 bases left between them. The CDR3 spans 11 residues. For the CDR3, the DNA is TGTGCCTCCAAGAAAAACACTGAAGCTTTCTTT. As protein: CASKKNTEAFF.

Points on this clone: A read error may account for a junction end that differs from germline. The CDR3 is CASSHSRGSNQPQHF. The DNA of the CDR3 is TGTGCCAGCAGTCACTCGAGGGGGAGCAATCAGCCCCAGCATTTT. The chain links TRBV6-5 to TRBJ1-5; D might be TRBD1 (6 bases). This CDR3 has 15 amino acids. Per germline, CDR1 MNHEY and CDR2 SVGAGI.

V and J are TRBV2 and TRBJ2-5, with TRBD1 matching over 9 bases. The V segment lost 5 bases and the J segment 1 base; nucleotides outside the gene matches: 5. Germline V gene sequence: CDR1 SNHLY, CDR2 FYNNEI. The CDR3 has 15 amino acids. Here the CDR3 reads CASSLQGAGQETQYF. As DNA, the CDR3 is TGTGCCAGCAGTCTACAGGGGGCGGGCCAAGAGACCCAGTACTTC.

V and J are TRBV5-4 and TRBJ2-5, with 13 bases identical to TRBD2. Germline CDR1 reads SGHNT; CDR2 reads YYREEE (reference sequence). J was trimmed by 7 bases and V by 0 bases; bases with no gene match: 6. This CDR3 spans 16 amino acids. In DNA, the CDR3 is TGTGCCAGCAGCTTGGGACTAGCGGGGGGCCGGGGGACCCAGTACTTC. Encoded protein: CASSLGLAGGRGTQYF.

The chain links TRBV5-5 to TRBJ1-2, with D perhaps TRBD1 (6 bases). V dropped 6 bases and J dropped 6 bases, with 21 bases sitting between them. This CDR3 has 15 amino acids. Germline CDR1 SGHKS, CDR2 YYEKEE (reference sequence). For the CDR3, the DNA is TGTGCCAGCACTAGGGGGAGAAGGGATTCTGATGGCTACACCTTC. Amino acids: CASTRGRRDSDGYTF.

The chain joins TRBV5-8 to TRBJ1-1; 8 bases agree with TRBD1. Germline CDR1 and CDR2: SGHTS and YDEGEE. This CDR3 is 15 amino acids long. The V segment lost 4 bases and the J segment 11 bases; nucleotides outside the gene matches: 16. The CDR3 coding sequence is TGTGCCAGCAGCCTAGGACAGGGTGACGGATCTAGGGCTTTCTTT. Encoded protein: CASSLGQGDGSRAFF.

This clone appeared once. The rearrangement uses TRBV6-2 or TRBV6-3 and TRBJ2-7; 7 bases are shared with TRBD1. This CDR3 is 14 amino acids long. Germline V gene lookup returns CDR1 MNHEY and CDR2 SVGEGT. V dropped 5 bases and J dropped 7; count of bases not matched to a gene: 11. The CDR3 coding sequence is TGTGCCAGCAGTCAGGGGGATTCGAGGTGGGAGCAGTACTTC. Translation: CASSQGDSRWEQYF.

The chain recombines TRBV7-9 with TRBJ2-7; a possible D gene is TRBD2 (6 bases). CDR1 SEHNR and CDR2 FQNEAQ come from the germline V gene (reference sequence). The CDR3 consists of 16 residues. The ends were cut back, 5 bases at V and 1 base at J, with 18 bases in the middle. Here the CDR3 reads CASSDPASDSSYEQYF. CDR3 DNA: TGTGCCAGCAGCGACCCCGCTAGCGACTCATCCTACGAGCAGTACTTC.

This chain joins TRBV3-1 (or the pseudogene TRBV3-2) and TRBJ2-5, with D possibly TRBD2 on 6 matching bases. Germline V gene data show CDR1 as LGHDT and CDR2 as YNNKEL (reference sequence). The CDR3 consists of 16 residues. Trimming removed 0 bases from V and 4 bases from J, with 15 bases in between. The CDR3 loop is CASSQDGRLKGETQYF. The CDR3 bases are TGTGCCAGCAGCCAAGATGGGAGGCTAAAGGGAGAGACCCAGTACTTC.

This sequence joins TRBV5-5 and TRBJ1-1, with D maybe TRBD1 (5 bases). The length of the CDR3 is 14 residues. Trimming removed 6 bases from V and 6 bases from J, with 18 bases in between. Germline CDR1 and CDR2: SGHKS and YYEKEE (reference sequence). The CDR3 loop reads CASTLGGFVPEAFF. The CDR3 bases are TGTGCCAGCACCCTCGGGGGTTTTGTGCCTGAAGCTTTCTTT.

This chain joins TRBV18 and TRBJ2-7, with D possibly being TRBD1 (6 bases). Trimming stripped 0 bases from V and 6 bases from J, with 15 bases between. Germline loops: CDR1 KGHSH, CDR2 LQKENI. The CDR3 is 15 residues long. The CDR3 loop reads CASSPPRGRLTEQYF. The CDR3 coding sequence is TGTGCCAGCTCACCACCCAGGGGCAGGCTCACCGAGCAGTACTTC. The full variable domain, completed using reference TRBV18 and TRBJ2-7, is NAGVMQNPRHLVRRRGQEARLRCSPMKGHSHVYWYRQLPEEGLKFMVYLQKENIIDESGMPKERFSAEFPKEGPSILRIQQVVRGDSAAYFCASSPPRGRLTEQYFGPGTRLTVT.

This sequence joins TRBV5-1 and TRBJ2-1; no clear D. CDR3 length: 16 residues. V lost 4 bases, J lost 0 bases, and 14 bases lay in between. Germline CDR1 and CDR2: SGHRS and YFSETQ. CDR3 in amino acids: CASSLWGILSYNEQFF. Written as DNA, the CDR3 is TGCGCCAGCAGCCTATGGGGAATACTCTCCTACAATGAGCAGTTCTTC.

This clone came up once. The genes are TRBV5-1 and TRBJ2-6, with 8 bases identical to TRBD1. The CDR3 runs to 16 residues. The ends lost 4 bases at V and 2 bases at J; junction bases unmatched: 5. Germline V CDR1 and CDR2: SGHRS, YFSETQ. In DNA, the CDR3 is TGCGCCAGCAGCCCCCCGACAGGGGCTGGGGCCAACGTCCTGACTTTC. It translates to CASSPPTGAGANVLTF.

The chain is built from TRBV9 and TRBJ2-1; a weak D match, TRBD2 (5 bases). Trimming removed 0 bases at V and 6 bases at J, with 16 bases between. The CDR3 spans 16 residues. Germline V gives CDR1 SGDLS, CDR2 YYNGEE. The CDR3 protein is CASSVGAGKGVNEQFF. Here the CDR3 DNA reads TGTGCCAGCAGCGTAGGAGCCGGGAAGGGCGTCAATGAGCAGTTCTTC.

The rearrangement joins TRBV29-1 to TRBJ2-2; D gene uncertain. Looked up from germline, CDR1 is SQVTM and CDR2 is ANQGSEA. The CDR3 covers 15 residues. Trimming removed 4 bases from V and 3 bases from J, with 15 bases in between. The CDR3 spells CSVGQVGSYTGELFF. CDR3 bases: TGCAGCGTTGGGCAAGTGGGATCTTACACCGGGGAGCTGTTTTTT.

The gene calls are TRBV6-6 and TRBJ2-1; D unresolved. Germline V gene data show CDR1 as MNHNY and CDR2 as SVGAGI (reference sequence). V dropped 7 bases and J dropped 3 bases, with 19 bases sitting between them. The CDR3 has 16 amino acids. The CDR3 coding sequence is TGTGCCAGCATTCTTTGGTCGAAGTGCCTCTACAATGAGCAGTTCTTC. It is translated as CASILWSKCLYNEQFF.

The CDR3 loop reads CASSLMAGETQYF. In DNA, the CDR3 is TGTGCCAGCAGCTTAATGGCGGGAGAGACCCAGTACTTC. This chain links TRBV7-2 with TRBJ2-5, with a possible D match to TRBD2 (5 bases). Trimming removed 2 bases from V and 4 bases from J, with 8 bases in between. Germline V lookup: CDR1 SGHTA, CDR2 FQGNSA. The CDR3 extends over 13 amino acids. Filled out from reference TRBV7-2 and TRBJ2-5, the complete variable domain reads GAGVSQSPSNKVTEKGKDVELRCDPISGHTALYWYRQSLGQGLEFLIYFQGNSAPDKSGLPSDRFSAERTGGSVSTLTIQRTQQEDSAVYLCASSLMAGETQYFGPGTRLLVL.